The rows below give T cell receptor beta chains drawn from one sample of a study of shared clonotypes between healthy human individuals. Data came from immunoSEQ multiplex PCR; TCRdb stores just in-frame clones and leaves some out. Among about 680,000 clones listed, approximately 90% were seen once. Sample: naive CD8+ T cells sorted from blood. The receptors come from a man younger than 45 in good health. Both conserved end residues are part of each CDR3. A D gene is named only where the DNA matches it firmly. Size is stated for part of the rows, as once, few or many counts, or as a class when the clone is expanded.

DNA	CDR3	J	size	D	V
TGCGCCAGCAGCCAAATGAGGGACACCGGGGAGCTGTTTTTT	CASSQMRDTGELFF	TRBJ2-2	once	NA	TRBV4-1
TGTGCCAGCAGCCCCCAGAGCTCCTACGAGCAGTACTTC	CASSPQSSYEQYF	TRBJ2-7	NA	NA	TRBV7-9
TGTGCCAGCAGCGTAGACGGTTCACCCCTCCACTTT	CASSVDGSPLHF	TRBJ1-6	NA	NA	TRBV9
TGTGCCATCAGTGATACTAGGAGCTCCTACGAGCAGTACTTC	CAISDTRSSYEQYF	TRBJ2-7	NA	NA	TRBV10-3
TGTGCCAGCAGCTTAACACCGGGACAGGTGGACACTGAAGCTTTCTTT	CASSLTPGQVDTEAFF	TRBJ1-1	NA	TRBD1	TRBV7-3
TGTGCCAGCAGCTTTCGTTGGACCCCGGGCCAAGGCAATCAGCCCCAGCATTTT	CASSFRWTPGQGNQPQHF	TRBJ1-5	NA	NA	TRBV5-5
TGTGCCAGCAGTACGGGACTAGCGGGAGTTCGGGAGCAGTACTTC	CASSTGLAGVREQYF	TRBJ2-7	NA	TRBD2	TRBV27
TGTGCCAGCAGTTTCCGGACTCAAAGCTCCTACGAGCAGTACTTC	CASSFRTQSSYEQYF	TRBJ2-7	NA	NA	TRBV28
TGTGCCAGCAGCCCGGGACTAGCGGGAGCAGGGGGAAATGAGCAGTTCTTC	CASSPGLAGAGGNEQFF	TRBJ2-1	NA	TRBD2	TRBV7-7
TGTGCCAGCAGCCAGGGACAACCGCCAGATACGCAGTATTTT	CASSQGQPPDTQYF	TRBJ2-3	NA	NA	TRBV11-2
TGTGCCAGCAGCTTAGGTATAGGGATGAACACTGAAGCTTTCTTT	CASSLGIGMNTEAFF	TRBJ1-1	NA	NA	TRBV7-9
TGTGCCAGCAGCGTAACAGGGACAGGGGGACCATACGAGCAGTACTTC	CASSVTGTGGPYEQYF	TRBJ2-7	NA	TRBD1	TRBV9
TGTGCCAGCAGTTACTCGGTTTGGCGGGAGAATGAGCAGTTCTTC	CASSYSVWRENEQFF	TRBJ2-1	NA	TRBD2	TRBV6-6
TGTGCCAGCAGTTCAGCGGGAGGGTACAATGAGCAGTTCTTC	CASSSAGGYNEQFF	TRBJ2-1	NA	TRBD2	TRBV27
TGCGCCAGCAGCGGAGACATGACAGATACGCAGTATTTT	CASSGDMTDTQYF	TRBJ2-3	NA	NA	TRBV5-1
TGTGCCAGCAGCAGTCCGGCGACAGGGTACTACGAGCAGTACTTC	CASSSPATGYYEQYF	TRBJ2-7	NA	TRBD1	TRBV5-4
TGTGCCACCAGCAGAGATCAAGCGGGAGCACCCATCAGGCACTTC	CATSRDQAGAPIRHF	TRBJ2-7	NA	TRBD2	TRBV15
TGCGCCAGCAGCTTGGGATCAGGGGGCTCCAATCAGCCCCAGCATTTT	CASSLGSGGSNQPQHF	TRBJ1-5	NA	TRBD1	TRBV5-1
TGTGCCAGCAGACATTTATCGGGAGGGCGGGATACGCAGTATTTT	CASRHLSGGRDTQYF	TRBJ2-3	few	TRBD2	TRBV7-9
TGTGCCAGCAGCCCCGGACTAGCGGTCTTCAATGAGCAGTTCTTC	CASSPGLAVFNEQFF	TRBJ2-1	NA	TRBD2	TRBV7-8
TGCAGCGCTGGGTACACCGGGGAGCTGTTTTTT	CSAGYTGELFF	TRBJ2-2	few	NA	TRBV29-1
TGTGCCAGCAGTCACAGGGCAGATACGCAGTATTTT	CASSHRADTQYF	TRBJ2-3	NA	NA	TRBV27
TGCGCCAGCAGCCAAGCTAGCCGTTGGGGCGATGAGCAGTTCTTC	CASSQASRWGDEQFF	TRBJ2-1	NA	NA	TRBV4-1
TGTGCCAGCCAGGGTGCAGGGGCGTCCTACGAGCAGTACTTC	CASQGAGASYEQYF	TRBJ2-7	few	NA	TRBV5-5